This T cell receptor beta chain was captured in a study of CD8 T cells in ankylosing spondylitis. Whole-study results and caveats: Ankylosing spondylitis blood seemed to carry a telltale TCR beta motif made of several highly homologous variants. Matched ankylosing spondylitis synovial fluid reportedly contained a significantly enriched population of disease-linked clones.

Only a few counts were recorded for this clonotype. The antigen remains undetermined. For TCR beta, libraries came from quantitative 5'-RACE with molecular barcodes. TCRdb reprocessed the 5' RACE reads via MiXCR and lists one record per CDR3 protein. Here the sample spans about 220,000 distinct CDR3 sequences, about a sixth being singletons. Per the germline V gene, CDR1 is LGHNA and CDR2 is YNFKEQ. The CDR3 runs to 13 residues. V was cut by 3 bases and J by 6 bases, with 11 bases left in between. The sequence was obtained from a male donor with ankylosing spondylitis. Sequenced input: blood, either unsorted or a sorted T cell fraction (not recorded which). The V call is TRBV4-2, the J call TRBJ1-2; D gene unclear. In DNA, the CDR3 is TGTGCCAGCAGCCACTTCGTCGTAGATGGCTACACCTTC. Residues: CASSHFVVDGYTF.